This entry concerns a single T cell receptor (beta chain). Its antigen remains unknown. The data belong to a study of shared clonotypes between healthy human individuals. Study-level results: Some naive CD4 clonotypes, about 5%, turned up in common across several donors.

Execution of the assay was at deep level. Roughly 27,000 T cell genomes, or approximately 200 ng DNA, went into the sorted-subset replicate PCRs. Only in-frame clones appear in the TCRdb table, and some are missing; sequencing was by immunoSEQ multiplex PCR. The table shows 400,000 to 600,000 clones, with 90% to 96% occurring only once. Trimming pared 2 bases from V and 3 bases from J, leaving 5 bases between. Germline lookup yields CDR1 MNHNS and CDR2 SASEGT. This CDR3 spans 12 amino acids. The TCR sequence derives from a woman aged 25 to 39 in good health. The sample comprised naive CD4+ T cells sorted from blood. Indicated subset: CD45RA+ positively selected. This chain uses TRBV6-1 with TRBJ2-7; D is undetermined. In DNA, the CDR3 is TGTGCCAGCAGTGAACCCAGCTACGAGCAGTACTTC. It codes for CASSEPSYEQYF.